These 15 T cell receptor beta chains were sequenced from one sample in a study of shared clonotypes between healthy human individuals (dated by TCRdb to 2018 to 2020). Receptor amplification or capture employed the immunoSEQ multiplex PCR assay. TCRdb took over this immuneACCESS table, retaining in-frame rearrangements with V and J assigned. Such tables are incomplete; in checked studies, under half of the missing clones stem from an unresolved V gene, and the remainder is unexplained. The sample table lists about 2,500,000 clones, 90% to 95% of them with a count of one. 0.14% of the sample is held by the ten biggest clonotypes. The sequencing sample was made of naive CD4+ T cells sorted from blood. The meaning of the sample's cell subset or site label: CD45RA+ positively selected. These receptors came from a man between 18 and 35 years old in good health.

The genes are TRBV6-5 and TRBJ2-2; D is unclear. The CDR3 consists of 14 residues. V dropped 4 bases and J dropped 1 base, with 7 bases sitting between them. The germline CDR1 and CDR2 sequences are MNHEY and SVGAGI. The CDR3 DNA reads TGTGCCAGCAGTTCCCGGCTGAACACCGGGGAGCTGTTTTTT. Protein sequence: CASSSRLNTGELFF.

This clone was recorded only once. The rearrangement links TRBV29-1 to TRBJ1-3, with TRBD1 matching over 7 bases. The V gene end was trimmed by 0 bases and the J gene end by 1 base; junction bases not matched to a gene: 6. Germline CDR1 SQVTM, CDR2 ANQGSEA. This CDR3 comprises 16 residues. CDR3 loop: CSVEDYRGVSGNTIYF. Written as DNA, the CDR3 is TGCAGCGTTGAAGATTACAGGGGTGTTTCTGGAAACACCATATATTTT.

This chain links TRBV5-1 with TRBJ2-7; 9 bases fit TRBD2. V lost 0 bases to trimming and J lost 0 bases; unmatched junction nucleotides: 22. CDR1 SGHRS and CDR2 YFSETQ come from the germline V gene. This CDR3 has 22 residues. This chain's CDR3 is CASSLAVKFIDPTSGSSYEQYF. DNA of the CDR3: TGCGCCAGCAGCTTGGCCGTGAAGTTTATCGACCCGACTAGCGGCAGCTCCTACGAGCAGTACTTC.

This chain joins TRBV4-2 and TRBJ2-1, with TRBD2 matching 10 bases. This CDR3 contains 17 residues. Per germline, CDR1 LGHNA and CDR2 YNFKEQ. The V and J ends lost 0 bases and 6 bases, in that order; junction bases with no gene match: 8. The CDR3: CASSQELELAGVNEQFF. CDR3 bases: TGTGCCAGCAGCCAAGAATTAGAGCTAGCGGGGGTCAATGAGCAGTTCTTC.

This chain uses TRBV5-4 with TRBJ2-7; 9 nucleotides match TRBD1. The V and J ends lost 0 bases and 5 bases, in that order; junction bases with no gene match: 6. Looked up from germline, CDR1 is SGHNT and CDR2 is YYREEE (reference sequence). The CDR3 is 15 residues long. The DNA of the CDR3 is TGTGCCAGCAGCTTGGATATCGGACAGGGGAACGAGCAGTACTTC. This encodes CASSLDIGQGNEQYF.

In its sample, this clone was seen a few times. This chain connects TRBV18 to TRBJ2-7; D is uncertain. This CDR3 is 15 amino acids long. V lost 6 bases and J 2 bases, leaving 17 bases between the germline ends. Germline lookup yields CDR1 KGHSH and CDR2 LQKENI. CDR3 loop: CASSLFEGSAYEQYF. CDR3 bases: TGTGCCAGCTCGTTGTTTGAAGGCAGTGCCTACGAGCAGTACTTC.

V gene TRBV30 combines with J gene TRBJ1-6; the D gene is possibly TRBD1 (5 bases). This CDR3 has 15 residues. Germline CDR1 and CDR2: GTSNPN and SVGIG (reference sequence). Trimming removed 3 bases at V and 1 base at J, with 10 bases between. The CDR3 DNA reads as TGTGCCTGGAGAGCAGGGTGGTCCTATAATTCACCCCTCCACTTT. Translation gives CAWRAGWSYNSPLHF. Full variable domain (outside the CDR3, taken from reference TRBV30 and TRBJ1-6): SQTIHQWPATLVQPVGSPLSLECTVEGTSNPNLYWYRQAAGRGLQLLFYSVGIGQISSEVPQNLSASRPQDRQFILSSKKLLLSDSGFYLCAWRAGWSYNSPLHFGNGTRLTVT.

This chain connects TRBV18 to TRBJ2-5; possible D gene TRBD1, 5 bases. Per germline, CDR1 KGHSH and CDR2 LQKENI. Trimming pared 0 bases from V and 2 bases from J, leaving 16 bases between. The CDR3 has 17 amino acids. The CDR3 reads CASSPPGVTAPQETQYF. CDR3 in DNA: TGTGCCAGCTCACCACCGGGCGTGACAGCCCCACAAGAGACCCAGTACTTC.

The rearrangement links TRBV18 to TRBJ2-5; maybe TRBD2 (5 bases). The CDR3 length is 13 residues. CDR1 is KGHSH and CDR2 is LQKENI in the germline V gene. Deletions cut 8 bases from V and 5 bases from J, with 15 bases between. The CDR3 is CASTRSGLETQYF. DNA for the CDR3: TGTGCCAGCACACGGTCGGGGTTGGAGACCCAGTACTTC.

The genes are TRBV28 and TRBJ1-1, with D possibly TRBD1 on 5 matching bases. CDR3 length equals 13 residues. The germline V gene encodes CDR1 MDHEN and CDR2 SYDVKM. With 2 bases removed from V and 4 bases from J, the gap between germline ends came to 8 bases. DNA for the CDR3: TGTGCCAGCAGTTTAAGAGACAGCACTGAAGCTTTCTTT. It is translated as CASSLRDSTEAFF.

This clone was seen just once. The chain combines TRBV9 with TRBJ2-7; D might be TRBD1 or TRBD2, each matching 6 bases. Trimming pared 0 bases from V and 2 bases from J, leaving 12 bases between. In germline, CDR1 is SGDLS, CDR2 YYNGEE. This CDR3 is built from 15 residues. Here the CDR3 DNA reads TGTGCCAGCAGCGTAGGGGGGGACACAGCCTACGAGCAGTACTTC. It translates to CASSVGGDTAYEQYF.

Here the CDR3 reads CASSLVMLTEAFF. CDR3 sequence (DNA): TGTGCCAGCAGCTTAGTCATGCTCACTGAAGCTTTCTTT. The genes are TRBV7-9 and TRBJ1-1; no reliable D call. This CDR3 has 13 residues. The V end lost 1 base, the J end lost 4 bases, and 7 bases lay between the germline ends. Germline lookup yields CDR1 SEHNR and CDR2 FQNEAQ (reference sequence).

This clone is a singleton in its sample. This same CDR3 is encoded by further DNA sequences in the sample. The rearrangement joins TRBV6-1 to TRBJ1-1, with unresolved D. Germline assignment: CDR1 MNHNS and CDR2 SASEGT. There are 11 residues in the CDR3. V lost 4 bases and J lost 5, with 5 bases in between. CDR3 nucleotide sequence: TGTGCCAGCAGTGGGCGAACTGAAGCTTTCTTT. Translating it yields CASSGRTEAFF.

This chain uses TRBV9 with TRBJ2-1; 9 bases map to TRBD1. The trim removed 3 bases at V and 8 bases at J, leaving 15 bases unmatched. The CDR3 has 17 residues. Germline loops: CDR1 SGDLS, CDR2 YYNGEE. In DNA form, the CDR3 reads TGTGCCAGCAGCGACGGCCCTCGGGACAGGGTTTTCGATGAGCAGTTCTTC. Protein product: CASSDGPRDRVFDEQFF.

About this clone: Other nucleotide sequences from this sample produce the same CDR3. The chain is built from TRBV5-1 and TRBJ1-1; no firm D call. In germline, CDR1 is SGHRS, CDR2 YFSETQ. The CDR3 loop spans 13 amino acids. V gave up 0 bases and J gave up 1 base, with 4 bases separating them. The CDR3 DNA follows: TGCGCCAGCAGCTTGGCCCAGAACACTGAAGCTTTCTTT. Residues: CASSLAQNTEAFF.